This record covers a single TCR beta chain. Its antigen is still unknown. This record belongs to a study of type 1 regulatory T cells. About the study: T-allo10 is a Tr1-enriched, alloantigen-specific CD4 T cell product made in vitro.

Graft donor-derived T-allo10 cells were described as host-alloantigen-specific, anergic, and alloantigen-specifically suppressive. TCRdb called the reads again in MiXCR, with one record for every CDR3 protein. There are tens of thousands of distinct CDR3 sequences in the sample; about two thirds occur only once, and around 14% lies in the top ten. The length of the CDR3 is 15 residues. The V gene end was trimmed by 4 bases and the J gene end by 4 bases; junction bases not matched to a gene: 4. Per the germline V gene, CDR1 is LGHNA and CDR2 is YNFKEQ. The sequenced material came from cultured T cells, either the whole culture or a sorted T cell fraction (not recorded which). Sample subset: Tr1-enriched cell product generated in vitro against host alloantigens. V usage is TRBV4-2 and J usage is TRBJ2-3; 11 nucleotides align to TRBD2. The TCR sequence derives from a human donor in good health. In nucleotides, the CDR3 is TGTGCCAGCAGCCCGACTAGCGGGAACCCAGATACGCAGTATTTT. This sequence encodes CASSPTSGNPDTQYF.